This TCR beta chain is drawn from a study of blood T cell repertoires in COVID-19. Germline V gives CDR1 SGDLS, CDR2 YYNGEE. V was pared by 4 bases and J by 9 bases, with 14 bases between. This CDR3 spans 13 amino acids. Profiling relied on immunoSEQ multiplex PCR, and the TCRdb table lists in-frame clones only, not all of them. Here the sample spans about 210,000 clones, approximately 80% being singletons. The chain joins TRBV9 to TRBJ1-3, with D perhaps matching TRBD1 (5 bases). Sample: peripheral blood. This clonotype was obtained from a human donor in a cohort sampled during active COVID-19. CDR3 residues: CASSPGGRTTIYF. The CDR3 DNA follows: TGTGCCAGCAGCCCCGGGGGGAGAACCACCATATATTTT.